This paragraph reports one T cell receptor beta chain. The antigen is undetermined. This CDR3 has 14 amino acids. The germline V gene encodes CDR1 SGHRS and CDR2 YFSETQ. Trimming pared 5 bases from V and 7 bases from J, leaving 19 bases between. The data were obtained in a study of cytomegalovirus exposure and HLA in healthy donors. Study-level points and caveats: Association of 15,000 to 20,000 TCR beta sequences with HLA alleles was found at 0.05 false discovery rate in a later analysis. In an earlier analysis, about 87% or about 30%: the productive usage of most TCR beta V segments. In vitro testing confirmed a few CMV-associated chains as specific for CMV antigens. The classifier, whose performance was assessed in both the original and validation cohorts, reportedly diagnosed cytomegalovirus status with high specificity and sensitivity.

The primer mix had 60 Vbeta and 13 Jbeta primers. The data were produced by immunoSEQ multiplex PCR, yet TCRdb's version contains in-frame clones alone and is incomplete. This sample has roughly 120,000 clones, with approximately 84% found just once. The gene calls are TRBV5-1 and TRBJ2-7; D may be TRBD1 (6 bases). The specimen was PBMCs. The receptor's source is a middle-aged man in good health and CMV-seronegative. The CDR3 loop reads CASRLGGISIEQYF. CDR3 nucleotide sequence: TGCGCCAGCAGGTTAGGGGGTATTTCGATTGAGCAGTACTTC.